This T cell receptor (beta chain) came from a study of T-cell memory formation after mild COVID-19. Study details: Largely, TCR clusters stayed within a single donor. Study findings and constraints: Clones contracting day 15 to 85 were balanced CD4/CD8; later expanders leaned CD4+. Researchers report contracting CD4+ clones mostly in CM and EM, with CD8+ clones in EMRA. Cross-reactive memory appears to have joined, as suggested by some responding clones showing up in pre-infection memory.

This clonotype came up many times. Its antigen remains unidentified. This CDR3 has 14 amino acids. Unmatched junction bases numbered 4, after V lost 6 bases and J lost 3 bases. Germline V lookup: CDR1 WSHSY, CDR2 SAAADI. TCRdb reprocessed the 5' RACE reads via MiXCR and lists one record per CDR3 protein. In the table there are 200,000 or so distinct CDR3 sequences, just over 9.5% of which are singletons. Sequences were obtained from PBMCs or a T cell subset sorted from them (not recorded which). The TCR originated in a man aged 18 to 30 who had mild COVID-19 (a few samples of this study predate the infection). Cell type and time point are not known. This rearrangement joins TRBV10-2 to TRBJ1-3, with TRBD1 matching 8 bases. For the CDR3, the DNA is TGCGCCAGCAGCAGGGGGCTGGATGGAAACACCATATATTTT. Its translation is CASSRGLDGNTIYF.